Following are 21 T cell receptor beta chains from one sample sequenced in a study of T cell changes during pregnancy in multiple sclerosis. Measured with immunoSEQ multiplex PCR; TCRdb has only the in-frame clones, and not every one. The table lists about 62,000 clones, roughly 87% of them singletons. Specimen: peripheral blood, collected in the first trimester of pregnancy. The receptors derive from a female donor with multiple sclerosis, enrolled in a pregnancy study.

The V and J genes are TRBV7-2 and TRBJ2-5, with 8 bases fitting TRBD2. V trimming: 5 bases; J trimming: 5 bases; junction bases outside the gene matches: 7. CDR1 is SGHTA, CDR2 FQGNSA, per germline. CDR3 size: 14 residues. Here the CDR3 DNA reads TGTGCCAGCAGCATAGGGACTAGTAGGGAGACCCAGTACTTC. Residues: CASSIGTSRETQYF. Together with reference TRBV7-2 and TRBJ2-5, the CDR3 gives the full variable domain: GAGVSQSPSNKVTEKGKDVELRCDPISGHTALYWYRQSLGQGLEFLIYFQGNSAPDKSGLPSDRFSAERTGGSVSTLTIQRTQQEDSAVYLCASSIGTSRETQYFGPGTRLLVL.

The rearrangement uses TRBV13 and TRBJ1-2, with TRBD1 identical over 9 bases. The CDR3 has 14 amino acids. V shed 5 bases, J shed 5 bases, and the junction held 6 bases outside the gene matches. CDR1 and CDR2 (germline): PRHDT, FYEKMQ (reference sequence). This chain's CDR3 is CASSQGTGRYGYTF. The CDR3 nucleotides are TGTGCCAGCAGCCAAGGGACAGGGAGATATGGCTACACCTTC. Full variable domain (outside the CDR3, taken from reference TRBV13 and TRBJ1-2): AAGVIQSPRHLIKEKRETATLKCYPIPRHDTVYWYQQGPGQDPQFLISFYEKMQSDKGSIPDRFSAQQFSDYHSELNMSSLELGDSALYFCASSQGTGRYGYTFGSGTRLTVV.

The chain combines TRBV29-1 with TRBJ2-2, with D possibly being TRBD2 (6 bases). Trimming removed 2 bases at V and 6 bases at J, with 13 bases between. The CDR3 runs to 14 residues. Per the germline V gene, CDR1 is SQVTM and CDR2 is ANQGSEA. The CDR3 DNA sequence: TGCAGCGTTGAACGCGGGGTTGGTGCCGGGGAGCTGTTTTTT. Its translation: CSVERGVGAGELFF.

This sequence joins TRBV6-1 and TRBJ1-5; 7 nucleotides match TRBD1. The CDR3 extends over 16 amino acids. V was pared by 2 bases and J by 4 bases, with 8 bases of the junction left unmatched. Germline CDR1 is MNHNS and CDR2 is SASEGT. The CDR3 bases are TGTGCCAGCAGTGAAATGGGACAGAGAATTAATCAGCCCCAGCATTTT. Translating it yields CASSEMGQRINQPQHF.

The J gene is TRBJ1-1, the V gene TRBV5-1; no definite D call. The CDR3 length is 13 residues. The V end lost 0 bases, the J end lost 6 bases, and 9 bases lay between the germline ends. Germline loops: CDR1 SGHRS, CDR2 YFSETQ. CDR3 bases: TGCGCCAGCAGCTTGGATGAGGGCCCTGAAGCTTTCTTT. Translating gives CASSLDEGPEAFF.

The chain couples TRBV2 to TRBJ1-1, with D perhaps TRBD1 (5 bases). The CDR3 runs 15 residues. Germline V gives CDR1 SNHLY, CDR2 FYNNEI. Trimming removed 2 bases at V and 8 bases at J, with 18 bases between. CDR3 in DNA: TGTGCCAGCAGTGAACGGCAGGGAGGGGCTACCGAAGCTTTCTTT. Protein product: CASSERQGGATEAFF.

In DNA, the CDR3 is TGTGCCAGCAGTGAAAAGGCAGGTAGCAATCAGCCCCAGCATTTT. Its protein product is CASSEKAGSNQPQHF. V and J are TRBV25-1 and TRBJ1-5; D gene unclear. V gave up 2 bases and J gave up 0 bases, with 8 bases separating them. The CDR3 consists of 15 residues. Germline assignment: CDR1 MGHDK and CDR2 SYGVNS.

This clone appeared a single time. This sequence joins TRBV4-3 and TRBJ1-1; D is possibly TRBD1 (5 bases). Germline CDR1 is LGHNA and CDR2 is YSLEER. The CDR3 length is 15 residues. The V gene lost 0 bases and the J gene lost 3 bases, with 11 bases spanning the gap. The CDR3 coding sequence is TGCGCCAGCAGCCAAGATGGCAGGGCGGACACTGAAGCTTTCTTT. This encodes CASSQDGRADTEAFF.

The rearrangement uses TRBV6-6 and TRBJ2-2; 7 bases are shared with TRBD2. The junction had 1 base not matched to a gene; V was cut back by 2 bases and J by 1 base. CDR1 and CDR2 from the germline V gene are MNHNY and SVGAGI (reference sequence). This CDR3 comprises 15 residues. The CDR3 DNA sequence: TGTGCCAGCAGTTACACGGGGGGGAACACCGGGGAGCTGTTTTTT. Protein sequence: CASSYTGGNTGELFF.

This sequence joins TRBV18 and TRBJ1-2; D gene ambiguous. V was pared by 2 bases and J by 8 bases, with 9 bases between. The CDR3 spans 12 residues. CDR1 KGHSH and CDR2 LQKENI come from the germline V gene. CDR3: CASSPTSRGYTF. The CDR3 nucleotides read TGTGCCAGCTCACCAACTTCTCGGGGCTACACCTTC.

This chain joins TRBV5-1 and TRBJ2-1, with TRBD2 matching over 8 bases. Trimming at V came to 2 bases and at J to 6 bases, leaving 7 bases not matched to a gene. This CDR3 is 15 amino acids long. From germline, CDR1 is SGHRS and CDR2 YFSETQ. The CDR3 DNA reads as TGCGCCAGCAGCTTAGCGGGAGAACGTTTCAATGAGCAGTTCTTC. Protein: CASSLAGERFNEQFF. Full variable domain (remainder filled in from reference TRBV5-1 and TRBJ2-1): KAGVTQTPRYLIKTRGQQVTLSCSPISGHRSVSWYQQTPGQGLQFLFEYFSETQRNKGNFPGRFSGRQFSNSRSEMNVSTLELGDSALYLCASSLAGERFNEQFFGPGTRLTVL.

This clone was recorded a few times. CDR3 region: CASSIEQGAYGYTF. DNA for the CDR3: TGTGCCAGTAGTATAGAGCAGGGTGCCTATGGCTACACCTTC. The rearrangement uses TRBV19 and TRBJ1-2, with a tentative D call TRBD1 (5 bases). CDR3 length equals 14 residues. Deletions cut 0 bases from V and 4 bases from J, with 9 bases between. Germline values: CDR1 LNHDA, CDR2 SQIVND (reference sequence).

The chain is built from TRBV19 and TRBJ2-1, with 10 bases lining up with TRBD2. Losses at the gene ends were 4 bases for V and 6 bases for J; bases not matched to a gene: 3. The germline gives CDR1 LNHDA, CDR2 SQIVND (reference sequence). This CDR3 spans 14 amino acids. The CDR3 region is CASSSLAGVNEQFF. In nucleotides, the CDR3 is TGTGCCAGTAGTAGTCTAGCGGGAGTCAATGAGCAGTTCTTC.

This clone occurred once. In DNA form, the CDR3 reads TGCGCCAGCAGCCAACCATTAGACAGGGTGGATGAAAAACTGTTTTTT. Its translation: CASSQPLDRVDEKLFF. This chain uses TRBV4-1 with TRBJ1-4, with 7 bases fitting TRBD1. This CDR3 is 16 amino acids long. V gave up 2 bases and J gave up 6 bases; unmatched junction bases: 9. The V gene's germline CDR1 is MGHRA and CDR2 YSYEKL.

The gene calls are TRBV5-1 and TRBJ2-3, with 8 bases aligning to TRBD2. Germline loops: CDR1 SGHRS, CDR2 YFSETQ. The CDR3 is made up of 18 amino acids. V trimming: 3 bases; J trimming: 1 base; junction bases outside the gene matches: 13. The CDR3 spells CASSWRPGRGGGTDTQYF. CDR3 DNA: TGCGCCAGCAGCTGGAGGCCGGGACGGGGGGGTGGCACAGATACGCAGTATTTT.

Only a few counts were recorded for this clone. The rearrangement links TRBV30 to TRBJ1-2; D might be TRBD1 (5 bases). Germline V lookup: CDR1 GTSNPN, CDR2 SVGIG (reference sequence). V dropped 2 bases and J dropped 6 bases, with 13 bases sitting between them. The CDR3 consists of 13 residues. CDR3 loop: CAWSRSGLHGYTF. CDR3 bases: TGTGCCTGGAGTAGGTCAGGGCTTCATGGCTACACCTTC.

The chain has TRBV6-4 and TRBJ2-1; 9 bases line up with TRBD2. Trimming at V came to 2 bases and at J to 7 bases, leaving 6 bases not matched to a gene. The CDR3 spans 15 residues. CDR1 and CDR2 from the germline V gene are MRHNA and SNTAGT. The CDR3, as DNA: TGTGCCAGCAGTGACGGGTCCAGCGGGAGGAATGAGCAGTTCTTC. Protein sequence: CASSDGSSGRNEQFF.

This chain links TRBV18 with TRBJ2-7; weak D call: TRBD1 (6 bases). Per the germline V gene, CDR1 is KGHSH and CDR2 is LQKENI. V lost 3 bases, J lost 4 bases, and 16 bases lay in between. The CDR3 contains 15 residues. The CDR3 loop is CASSPSQGSPYEQYF. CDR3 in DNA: TGTGCCAGCTCACCTTCCCAGGGGTCTCCTTACGAGCAGTACTTC.

CDR3 coding DNA: TGTGCCAGCAATGGAGGGGACAGAACTCTACCCCCTAACTATGGCTACACCTTC. Translation gives CASNGGDRTLPPNYGYTF. J is TRBJ1-2 and V is TRBV19, with 7 bases aligning to TRBD1. J gave up 0 bases and V 9 bases, and 19 bases lay outside the gene matches. Germline values: CDR1 LNHDA, CDR2 SQIVND (reference sequence). The CDR3 extends over 18 amino acids.

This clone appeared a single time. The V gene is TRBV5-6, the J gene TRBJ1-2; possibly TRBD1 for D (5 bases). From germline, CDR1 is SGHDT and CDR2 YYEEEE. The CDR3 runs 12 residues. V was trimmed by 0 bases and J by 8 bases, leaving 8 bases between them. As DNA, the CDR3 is TGTGCCAGCAGCTTGGCAGGGCGCGGCTACACCTTC. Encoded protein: CASSLAGRGYTF.

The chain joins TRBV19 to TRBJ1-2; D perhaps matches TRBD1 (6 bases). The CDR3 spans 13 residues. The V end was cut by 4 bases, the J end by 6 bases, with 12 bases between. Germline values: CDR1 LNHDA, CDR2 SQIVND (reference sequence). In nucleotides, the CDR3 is TGTGCCAGTAGTAGGGCCTCAGGGGATGGCTACACCTTC. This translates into CASSRASGDGYTF.